This T cell receptor beta chain is drawn from a study of STAT5B mutations in CD4+ large granular lymphocyte leukemia. Study-wide results and limits: Main leukemic clonotypes were patient-specific, but 20% to 25% appeared at low frequency elsewhere. 8/27 top patient clones versus 2/35 control clones were TRBV06-family.

Notes on this clone: Antigen specificity is unknown. An end of the junction does not agree with germline; a read error may underlie this.

CDR3 size: 11 residues. Per germline, CDR1 SGHRS and CDR2 YFSETQ. Authors' processing steps: The detection floor for productive clonotype frequency was 2.59 x 10-5. TCRdb's table, derived via immunoSEQ multiplex PCR, lists solely in-frame clones and lacks some. That table is the source of V, J and clone size, and D and trimming were worked out from the DNA. The sample records 20,000 or so clones, around 78% being singletons. This clonotype originated in a human donor in good health. Sequencing was done on a sample of CD4+ T cells from blood buffy coats. This chain links TRBV5-1 with TRBJ1-2, with D unclear. The CDR3 DNA reads TGCGCCAGCAGATTGGAGGGTGGCTACACCTTC. Its protein product is CASRLEGGYTF. Full variable domain (rest looked up from reference TRBV5-1 and TRBJ1-2): KAGVTQTPRYLIKTRGQQVTLSCSPISGHRSVSWYQQTPGQGLQFLFEYFSETQRNKGNFPGRFSGRQFSNSRSEMNVSTLELGDSALYLCASRLEGGYTFGSGTRLTVV.